The clone carrying this TCR beta chain showed up just a few times. Its antigen is unknown. The sample is drawn from a study of shared clonotypes between healthy human individuals. About the research overall: The people who gave samples were a couple of women and a few men aged 18 to 49. Regarding the study as a whole: Clonotype sharing levels among donors were expected to vary with sequencing depth.

The team ran DNA from unsorted PBMCs on ten immunoSEQ deep assay plates for sequencing. Sequencing was performed with immunoSEQ multiplex PCR; in TCRdb, only in-frame clones are kept and a portion is missing. In the table there are 450,000 to 650,000 clones, roughly four fifths of which are singletons. The CDR3 covers 15 residues. The V end was cut by 2 bases, the J end by 2 bases, with 11 bases between. The germline gives CDR1 LNHNV, CDR2 YYDKDF (reference sequence). Each sample came from a Caucasian adult donor living in Nashville, Tennessee. The genes are TRBV15 and TRBJ2-3, with D perhaps assigned TRBD1 or TRBD2 (5 bases each). Sequenced input: PBMCs. The clonotype originates from a middle-aged woman in good health. Some clones in this sample may be carry-over from other donors' samples. CDR3 loop: CATSRLLGPTDTQYF. The CDR3 region has the DNA TGTGCCACCAGCAGATTGTTGGGACCCACAGATACGCAGTATTTT.